Listed below are T cell receptor beta chains from one sample, sequenced in a study of T cells in Graves' hyperthyroidism and ophthalmopathy. From the multiplex PCR reads, TCRdb called clonotypes with MiXCR, one entry per CDR3 protein. The table includes under 400,000 distinct CDR3 sequences, 13% detected once. Sequenced: blood. The receptor source for this set is a woman between 18 and 29 years old with Graves' hyperthyroidism. The CDR3 runs from the conserved cysteine through the conserved F or W. D genes are given only for firm matches. Rows may omit the clone size; those that give it use once, few, many or a size class.

-	-	TRBV7-9	TRBJ1-2	TGTGCCAGCAGCTACGAGGATTCTAACTATGGCTACACCTTC	CASSYEDSNYGYTF
-	TRBD2	TRBV9	TRBJ2-1	TGTGCCAGCAGCGTAGAGGGGGGACTAGCGGTAAACAATGAGCAGTTCTTC	CASSVEGGLAVNNEQFF
many	-	TRBV6-1	TRBJ1-2	TGTGCCAGCATTCGGGACTATGGCTACACCTTC	CASIRDYGYTF
-	-	TRBV6-4	TRBJ2-2	TGTGCCAGCAGTGACGTGGGGGAGCGGGACACCGGGGAGCTGTTTTTT	CASSDVGERDTGELFF
-	-	TRBV19	TRBJ2-7	TGTGCCAGTACCCTACGGGCGGGTGAGCCCTACGAGCAGTACTTC	CASTLRAGEPYEQYF
-	TRBD2	TRBV7-9	TRBJ2-3	TGTGCCAGCAGACTAGCGGGGGCTTCCGCAGATACGCAGTATTTT	CASRLAGASADTQYF
-	TRBD1	TRBV4-1	TRBJ2-2	TGCGCCAGCAGCCAACAGGACAGGGCGAACACCGGGGAGCTGTTTTTT	CASSQQDRANTGELFF
many	TRBD1	TRBV7-3	TRBJ1-1	TGTGCCAGCAGCTTAATGCAGGGGGCTGAAGCTTTCTTT	CASSLMQGAEAFF
-	TRBD1	TRBV2	TRBJ1-1	TGTGCCAGCAGAATTTTGGACAGGGGGGCCACTGAAGCTTTCTTT	CASRILDRGATEAFF
many	-	TRBV5-5	TRBJ2-1	TGTGCCAGCAGCTTGGCGGTTACCTCCTACAATGAGCAGTTCTTC	CASSLAVTSYNEQFF
-	TRBD1	TRBV11-2	TRBJ2-5	TGTGCCAGCAGCTATGGACAGGGCGGAAAAGAGACCCAGTACTTC	CASSYGQGGKETQYF
many	TRBD2	TRBV7-2	TRBJ2-1	TGTGCCAGCAGCTTCGGGACCTTTACTAGCGGCTTATACAATGAGCAGTTCTTC	CASSFGTFTSGLYNEQFF
-	-	TRBV19	TRBJ1-5	TGTGCCAGTAGTATAAGGCAGGGAGGACAGCCCCAGCATTTT	CASSIRQGGQPQHF
-	TRBD2	TRBV6-2/TRBV6-3	TRBJ2-3	TGTGCCAGCAGTTACGTTCCAGGGACAAGGACACTAGCGGGAGAGTCAGATACGCAGTATTTT	CASSYVPGTRTLAGESDTQYF
-	TRBD2	TRBV19	TRBJ2-1	TGTGCCAGTAGTATATATACTAGCGGATTTGAGCAGTTCTTC	CASSIYTSGFEQFF
many	-	TRBV5-1	TRBJ1-1	TGCGCCAGCAGCTCCTCGGTTGGTAACGCTGAAGCTTTCTTT	CASSSSVGNAEAFF
many	-	TRBV3-1	TRBJ1-2	TGTGCCAGCAGCCAAGACAGGGGAGCTAACTATGGCTACACCTTC	CASSQDRGANYGYTF
-	TRBD1	TRBV19	TRBJ2-3	TGTGCCAGTAGAAGGCAAGGGGGCGCGGCAGATACGCAGTATTTT	CASRRQGGAADTQYF
many	-	TRBV6-2/TRBV6-3	TRBJ2-1	TGTGCCAGCTCCCCAGACGGAGGCCCGGGGAGGCAGTTCTTC	CASSPDGGPGRQFF
many	TRBD1	TRBV20-1	TRBJ1-3	TGCAGTGCCATATCGACAGGGGGCTCTGGAAACACCATATATTTT	CSAISTGGSGNTIYF
-	-	TRBV5-1	TRBJ2-5	TGCGCCAGCAGCTTGGCAAGAGCTCGCCAAGAGACCCAGTACTTC	CASSLARARQETQYF
many	-	TRBV2	TRBJ1-2	TGTGCCAGCAGCCAAACTAGTGGCTATGGCTACACCTTC	CASSQTSGYGYTF
-	TRBD1	TRBV4-1	TRBJ2-7	TGCGCCAGCCGCCATGTATATGGGACAGGAGTAACCTACGAGCAGTACTTC	CASRHVYGTGVTYEQYF
many	-	TRBV12-3/TRBV12-4	TRBJ2-5	TGTGCCAGCAGCCTTCGGACGGGGGAGACCCAGTACTTC	CASSLRTGETQYF
many	TRBD1	TRBV28	TRBJ1-5	TGTGCCAGCAGTTCCAGGGGGACAGTCTATAGCAATCAGCCCCAGCATTTT	CASSSRGTVYSNQPQHF
-	-	TRBV9	TRBJ2-3	TGTGCCAGCAGCCTAGAAGGGACGCCGGCGGGAGATACGCAGTATTTT	CASSLEGTPAGDTQYF
many	-	TRBV27	TRBJ2-5	TGTGCCAGCAGTTTATCGATAGGATTCCAAGAGACCCAGTACTTC	CASSLSIGFQETQYF
many	TRBD2	TRBV12-3/TRBV12-4	TRBJ2-3	TGTGCCAGCAGTTTATTTAGCGGGATGCCAGATACGCAGTATTTT	CASSLFSGMPDTQYF
many	-	TRBV12-3/TRBV12-4	TRBJ1-4	TGTGCCAGCACCCGGGCTCTCGGTGAAAAACTGTTTTTT	CASTRALGEKLFF
many	-	TRBV12-3/TRBV12-4	TRBJ1-6	TGTGCCAGCGGGGGCTTGGGGACCCTCCACTTT	CASGGLGTLHF
-	-	TRBV5-1	TRBJ2-3	TGCGCCAGCAGCTCAACCGGGACAAGCACAGATACGCAGTATTTT	CASSSTGTSTDTQYF
many	-	TRBV12-3/TRBV12-4	TRBJ1-2	TGTGCCAGCAGTTTAGCGCTTCGGGGGTCGGACTATGGCTACACCTTC	CASSLALRGSDYGYTF
many	-	TRBV12-3/TRBV12-4	TRBJ2-1	TGTGCCAGCAGTTTAAGGCCAGGGAGACATGAGCAGTTCTTC	CASSLRPGRHEQFF
many	TRBD2	TRBV7-2	TRBJ2-1	TGTGCCAGCAGCTTCCCTCCGGGACTAGGATACATTGAGCAGTTCTTC	CASSFPPGLGYIEQFF
-	-	TRBV30	TRBJ1-1	TGTGCCTGGAGTGCACGGGGCGACACTGAAGCTTTCTTT	CAWSARGDTEAFF
many	TRBD2	TRBV27	TRBJ2-3	TGTGCCAGCAGTCCCTCGCCGCTCTGGACTAGCGGGGGGGATACGCAGTATTTT	CASSPSPLWTSGGDTQYF
many	-	TRBV7-9	TRBJ2-2	TGTGCCAGCAGCTTAGAATGGGGCATCCACGGGGAGCTGTTTTTT	CASSLEWGIHGELFF
many	TRBD1	TRBV3-1	TRBJ1-3	TGTGCCAGCAGCCGAACAGGGGGGCCCTCTGGAAACACCATATATTTT	CASSRTGGPSGNTIYF
many	-	TRBV28	TRBJ1-2	TGTGCCAGCAGTTTCGGAACAGGGTCCAACTATGGCTACACCTTC	CASSFGTGSNYGYTF
-	-	TRBV5-8	TRBJ2-1	TGTGCCAGCATCGAGGAAAATGAGCAGTTCTTC	CASIEENEQFF
many	TRBD1	TRBV29-1	TRBJ1-5	TGCAGCGCTATTGACAGGGTGGATCAGCCCCAGCATTTT	CSAIDRVDQPQHF
many	-	TRBV3-1	TRBJ1-6	TGTGCCAGCAGCCAAGAACTCAGGGACTATAATTCACCCCTCCACTTT	CASSQELRDYNSPLHF
few	-	TRBV7-9	TRBJ1-6	TGTGCCAGCAGCTTAGAAGTACATTGGGGGGGCGCTTCACCCCTCCACTTT	CASSLEVHWGGASPLHF
-	TRBD1	TRBV6-1	TRBJ1-5	TGTGCCAGCAGTGGATCACAGGGGCCCACTACCCGTAATCAGCCCCAGCATTTT	CASSGSQGPTTRNQPQHF
many	-	TRBV28	TRBJ2-1	TGTGCCAGCAGTTTTGGAGTTCACAATGAGCAGTTCTTC	CASSFGVHNEQFF
many	-	TRBV6-1	TRBJ1-6	TGTGCCAGCAGTCCCCGGGACAATTCACCCCTCCACTTT	CASSPRDNSPLHF
many	TRBD2	TRBV7-3	TRBJ2-7	TGTGCCAGCAGCTTAAATGCGGGAGAGGCCGAGCAGTACTTC	CASSLNAGEAEQYF
once	-	TRBV7-2	TRBJ2-3	TGTGCCAGCAAACAGGGTTTGGGCACAGATACGCAGTATTTT	CASKQGLGTDTQYF
many	-	TRBV29-1	TRBJ2-7	TGCAGCGTTGTGGGCCCGGTCATCTACGAGCAGTACTTC	CSVVGPVIYEQYF
-	TRBD2	TRBV20-1	TRBJ2-1	TGCAGTGCTAGTCCCGGACTAGCGGGCTCCACGGGGAATGAGCAGTTCTTC	CSASPGLAGSTGNEQFF
-	-	TRBV15	TRBJ2-7	TGTGCCACCAGTCGGGACATATACGAGCAGTACTTC	CATSRDIYEQYF
many	-	TRBV20-1	TRBJ1-2	TGCAGTGCTGGAAGAGAGGGCCGACTTGGCTACACCTTC	CSAGREGRLGYTF
many	-	TRBV18	TRBJ2-5	TGTGCCAGCTCACCAACGGAGACCCAGTACTTC	CASSPTETQYF
many	-	TRBV7-9	TRBJ1-1	TGTGCCAGCAGCTTATCGGTTGAAGCTTTCTTT	CASSLSVEAFF
many	-	TRBV18	TRBJ1-1	TGTGCCAGCTCACCACCGAACCGAGTGAACACTGAAGCTTTCTTT	CASSPPNRVNTEAFF